One sample yielded the 12 T cell receptor beta chains listed below, sequenced in a study of blood T cell repertoires in COVID-19. Clones were read by immunoSEQ multiplex PCR, and TCRdb kept only the in-frame ones, dropping some. Altogether about 250,000 clones are present, 75% to 90% being singletons, with the ten largest covering about 4.3%. Input material: PBMCs or T cells enriched from blood (not recorded which). The receptors shown here come from a woman younger than 45 who had recovered from COVID-19.

Sample share makes this clone medium-sized. The rearrangement joins TRBV24-1 to TRBJ2-1, with unresolved D. CDR1 is KGHDR, CDR2 SFDVKD, per germline. This CDR3 is 13 amino acids long. The V end was cut by 9 bases, the J end by 5 bases, with 13 bases between. The CDR3 nucleotides are TGTGCCACCTCCAGTTATCTTCACAATGAGCAGTTCTTC. This encodes CATSSYLHNEQFF.

The rearrangement joins TRBV25-1 to TRBJ1-1; D is possibly TRBD1 (5 bases). Germline CDR1 is MGHDK and CDR2 is SYGVNS. The V gene lost 7 bases and the J gene lost 6 bases, with 15 bases spanning the gap. The CDR3 has 13 amino acids. CDR3 sequence: CASTWLGLPEAFF. CDR3 bases: TGTGCCAGCACTTGGTTGGGACTCCCTGAAGCTTTCTTT. The full variable domain, rest sourced from reference TRBV25-1 and TRBJ1-1, is EADIYQTPRYLVIGTGKKITLECSQTMGHDKMYWYQQDPGMELHLIHYSYGVNSTEKGDLSSESTVSRIRTEHFPLTLESARPSHTSQYLCASTWLGLPEAFFGQGTRLTVV.

The V and J genes are TRBV3-1 (or the pseudogene TRBV3-2) and TRBJ2-7, with a tentative D call TRBD1 (5 bases). The CDR3 consists of 14 residues. Germline CDR1 is LGHDT and CDR2 is YNNKEL (reference sequence). Trimming left V 0 bases short and J 1 base short, with 7 bases between. For the CDR3, the DNA is TGTGCCAGCAGCCAAGACAGGGCATCCTACGAGCAGTACTTC. This translates into CASSQDRASYEQYF.

The chain employs TRBV20-1 and TRBJ1-1; D is unresolved. The V gene's germline CDR1 is DFQATT and CDR2 SNEGSKA (reference sequence). The CDR3 spans 9 residues. V lost 6 bases and J lost 8, with 7 bases in between. CDR3 bases: TGCAGTGCCAACCGGGAAGCTTTCTTT. This gives the protein CSANREAFF.

This clone was seen a single time. V gene TRBV10-3 combines with J gene TRBJ1-1, with 7 bases that match TRBD1. V lost 8 bases and J lost 11; bases outside the gene matches: 11. This CDR3 is 12 amino acids long. Germline loops: CDR1 ENHRY, CDR2 SYGVKD. CDR3 loop: CAIGDRQGEAFF. CDR3 DNA sequence: TGTGCCATCGGGGATCGACAGGGTGAGGCTTTCTTT.

The chain carries TRBV18 and TRBJ2-1; 9 bases are shared with TRBD1. Germline trimming cut 6 bases from V and 9 bases from J; bases unmatched to any gene: 15. Germline V CDR1 and CDR2: KGHSH, LQKENI. The CDR3 has 16 amino acids. This CDR3 is CASSPATIRTGAEQFF. The CDR3, as DNA: TGTGCCAGCTCCCCAGCTACGATCCGGACAGGGGCTGAGCAGTTCTTC.

This clone qualifies as medium-sized. V usage is TRBV27 and J usage is TRBJ2-7; the D is unclear. V lost 6 bases, J lost 4 bases, and 13 bases lay in between. Germline loops: CDR1 MNHEY, CDR2 SMNVEV (reference sequence). The CDR3 length is 13 residues. CDR3 in amino acids: CASSPSLWYEQYF. Written as DNA, the CDR3 is TGTGCCAGCAGCCCGAGTCTCTGGTACGAGCAGTACTTC.

The rearrangement uses TRBV2 and TRBJ2-7; D perhaps matches TRBD1 (5 bases). The germline V and J ends were trimmed by 7 bases and 4 bases, with 20 bases remaining between them. CDR1 SNHLY and CDR2 FYNNEI come from the germline V gene. The CDR3 has 15 residues. The CDR3 spells CASTPPTPSGYEQYF. Here the CDR3 DNA reads TGTGCCAGCACCCCGCCGACACCCTCAGGGTACGAGCAGTACTTC.

The chain joins TRBV28 to TRBJ2-7, with TRBD1 matching over 7 bases. J lost 5 bases, V lost 5 bases, and 9 bases had no gene match. Germline V gene data show CDR1 as MDHEN and CDR2 as SYDVKM. The CDR3 length is 14 residues. The CDR3: CASSPRQGSNEQYF. CDR3 DNA sequence: TGTGCCAGCAGTCCGAGACAGGGATCCAACGAGCAGTACTTC.

The rearrangement joins TRBV10-3 to TRBJ1-1; D may be TRBD1 (5 bases). The V end was cut by 7 bases, the J end by 3 bases, with 12 bases between. Germline V lookup: CDR1 ENHRY, CDR2 SYGVKD. The CDR3 is 13 amino acids. CDR3 DNA sequence: TGTGCCATCACCCAACTCAGGGACACTGAAGCTTTCTTT. Its translation: CAITQLRDTEAFF.

This rearrangement joins TRBV7-8 to TRBJ2-7, with TRBD2 matching 10 bases. The germline V gene has CDR1 SGHVS and CDR2 FQNEAQ. The V gene end was trimmed by 6 bases and the J gene end by 3 bases; junction bases not matched to a gene: 8. The length of the CDR3 is 15 residues. CDR3 region: CASSYASGSIYEQYF. CDR3 in DNA: TGTGCCAGCAGTTACGCTAGCGGGAGCATCTACGAGCAGTACTTC.

The J gene is TRBJ1-4, the V gene TRBV28; D remains unclear. V lost 6 bases and J 6 bases, leaving 11 bases between the germline ends. The CDR3 loop spans 13 amino acids. The V gene's germline CDR1 is MDHEN and CDR2 SYDVKM. The CDR3 reads CASRTSGYEKLFF. The CDR3, as DNA: TGTGCCAGCAGGACTAGCGGCTATGAAAAACTGTTTTTT.